One and the same sample provided the 32 T cell receptor beta chains below, sequenced in a study of cytomegalovirus exposure and HLA in healthy donors. Method: immunoSEQ multiplex PCR; TCRdb's copy keeps in-frame clones and lacks some. The repertoire holds roughly 120,000 clones, with around 87% as singletons. Sequenced: PBMCs. These receptors all come from a woman aged 18-29 years in good health and CMV-seropositive.

V is TRBV19 and J is TRBJ1-2; D perhaps matches TRBD1 (5 bases). This CDR3 region has 14 residues. V lost 7 bases, J lost 6 bases, and 18 bases lay in between. The V gene's germline CDR1 is LNHDA and CDR2 SQIVND (reference sequence). The CDR3 region has the DNA TGTGCCAGTACCCAGGGCAGGGCGTATAATGGCTACACCTTC. Amino acids: CASTQGRAYNGYTF.

CDR3 in amino acids: CASERLGTDYNSPLHF. CDR3 nucleotide sequence: TGTGCCAGCGAACGACTCGGGACAGATTATAATTCACCCCTCCACTTT. This chain uses TRBV25-1 with TRBJ1-6; the match to TRBD1 covers 7 bases. Trimming at V came to 8 bases and at J to 4 bases, leaving 11 bases not matched to a gene. Germline values: CDR1 MGHDK, CDR2 SYGVNS. This CDR3 is built from 16 residues.

This chain joins TRBV13 and TRBJ1-6; TRBD1 agrees at 10 bases. The junction had 5 bases not matched to a gene; V was cut back by 4 bases and J by 5 bases. CDR1 and CDR2 from the germline V gene are PRHDT and FYEKMQ (reference sequence). CDR3 length: 16 amino acids. In DNA, the CDR3 is TGTGCCAGCAGCTGGGACAGGGGAGTCAATAATTCACCCCTCCACTTT. Translating it yields CASSWDRGVNNSPLHF.

The chain couples TRBV7-3 to TRBJ1-1; 7 bases line up with TRBD1. Trimming took 5 bases from V and 1 from J; bases not matched to a gene: 19. Per germline, CDR1 SGHTA and CDR2 FQGTGA. There are 19 residues in the CDR3. The CDR3 sequence: CASSKPEQRWDRKNTEAFF. Written as DNA, the CDR3 is TGTGCCAGCAGCAAACCGGAACAACGTTGGGACAGAAAGAACACTGAAGCTTTCTTT. The full variable domain, with the rest looked up from reference TRBV7-3 and TRBJ1-1, is GAGVSQTPSNKVTEKGKYVELRCDPISGHTALYWYRQSLGQGPEFLIYFQGTGAADDSGLPNDRFFAVRPEGSVSTLKIQRTERGDSAVYLCASSKPEQRWDRKNTEAFFGQGTRLTVV.

This chain links TRBV29-1 with TRBJ2-1; TRBD2 matches 8 bases. This CDR3 is built from 13 residues. V shed 3 bases, J shed 9 bases, and the junction held 7 bases outside the gene matches. Germline V gene sequence: CDR1 SQVTM, CDR2 ANQGSEA. The CDR3 here is CSVDKSGSLEQFF. In nucleotides, the CDR3 is TGCAGCGTTGATAAAAGCGGGAGTCTTGAGCAGTTCTTC.

Only one count was recorded for this clone. The chain has TRBV5-1 and TRBJ2-3; 8 bases map to TRBD2. V was clipped by 5 bases and J by 2 bases; unmatched bases: 7. Germline-derived CDR1 and CDR2 are SGHRS and YFSETQ. This CDR3 is built from 15 residues. The CDR3 DNA sequence: TGCGCCAGCAGTTTAGCGGGGCTAGACACAGATACGCAGTATTTT. Its protein product is CASSLAGLDTDTQYF. The full variable domain, rest sourced from reference TRBV5-1 and TRBJ2-3, is KAGVTQTPRYLIKTRGQQVTLSCSPISGHRSVSWYQQTPGQGLQFLFEYFSETQRNKGNFPGRFSGRQFSNSRSEMNVSTLELGDSALYLCASSLAGLDTDTQYFGPGTRLTVL.

V and J are TRBV5-5 and TRBJ1-4; a weak D match, TRBD1 (5 bases). The germline CDR1 and CDR2 sequences are SGHKS and YYEKEE (reference sequence). The V and J ends lost 4 bases and 8 bases respectively, with 12 bases between them. The CDR3 contains 13 residues. Here the CDR3 DNA reads TGTGCCAGCAGCCTCAGGGTGCAGGAAAAACTGTTTTTT. This translates into CASSLRVQEKLFF.

The gene calls are TRBV5-6 and TRBJ1-1; no reliable D call. CDR1 and CDR2 (germline): SGHDT, YYEEEE. Trimming removed 4 bases from V and 0 bases from J, with 4 bases in between. This CDR3 is 12 amino acids long. CDR3 sequence: CASSNMNTEAFF. Here the CDR3 DNA reads TGTGCCAGCAGCAACATGAACACTGAAGCTTTCTTT.

This clone was picked up one time. V gene TRBV2 combines with J gene TRBJ2-1, with 8 bases that match TRBD2. The CDR3 is 15 residues long. Germline V gene lookup returns CDR1 SNHLY and CDR2 FYNNEI. V lost 1 base, J lost 6 bases, and 5 bases stayed unmatched. The CDR3 sequence is CASSEDGLAGNEQFF. CDR3 DNA sequence: TGTGCCAGCAGTGAAGATGGCCTAGCGGGCAATGAGCAGTTCTTC.

On this clone: Since the CDR3 does not end with the conserved phenylalanine or tryptophan, this likely comes from a read error. The chain recombines TRBV30 with TRBJ1-1; TRBD1 is a possible D gene (6 bases). The CDR3 extends over 12 amino acids. The germline V and J ends were trimmed by 3 bases and 2 bases, with 7 bases remaining between them. Germline-derived CDR1 and CDR2 are GTSNPN and SVGIG (reference sequence). CDR3 sequence reads: CAWRQGNTEAFL. The CDR3 coding sequence is TGTGCCTGGAGACAGGGAAACACTGAAGCTTTCCTT.

The chain combines TRBV29-1 with TRBJ1-1; 7 positions match TRBD1. V dropped 3 bases and J dropped 4; count of bases not matched to a gene: 2. Looked up from germline, CDR1 is SQVTM and CDR2 is ANQGSEA. The CDR3 consists of 12 residues. DNA of the CDR3: TGCAGCGTTGAGGAGGGGGCCACTGAAGCTTTCTTT. Amino acid sequence: CSVEEGATEAFF.

The chain joins TRBV7-2 to TRBJ2-7; TRBD1 matches at 7 bases. The length of the CDR3 is 14 residues. Looked up from germline, CDR1 is SGHTA and CDR2 is FQGNSA. Losses at the gene ends were 0 bases for V and 5 bases for J; bases not matched to a gene: 4. The CDR3 DNA is TGTGCCAGCAGCTTAGCGAAGGGGGCCCACGAGCAGTACTTC. Amino acid sequence: CASSLAKGAHEQYF.

The chain has TRBV7-2 and TRBJ2-7, with 7 positions matching TRBD2. With V trimmed by 6 bases and J by 3 bases, 17 bases remained unmatched. CDR3 length: 17 residues. Germline CDR1 is SGHTA and CDR2 is FQGNSA. Written as DNA, the CDR3 is TGTGCCAGCAGTCTAAGGGACTGGGGGGGAGGGCTCTACGAGCAGTACTTC. Protein: CASSLRDWGGGLYEQYF. The variable domain in full, with the rest retrieved from reference TRBV7-2 and TRBJ2-7, is GAGVSQSPSNKVTEKGKDVELRCDPISGHTALYWYRQSLGQGLEFLIYFQGNSAPDKSGLPSDRFSAERTGGSVSTLTIQRTQQEDSAVYLCASSLRDWGGGLYEQYFGPGTRLTVT.

The chain joins TRBV23-1 to TRBJ2-7; D is perhaps TRBD1 (6 bases). TRBV23-1 is an ORF for which the function is uncertain. The CDR3 has 17 residues. The germline V and J ends were trimmed by 4 bases and 3 bases, with 22 bases remaining between them. The CDR3 DNA reads as TGCGCCAGCAGTCTAACCACGGGCTACAGGGAAATCTACGAGCAGTACTTC. Translated: CASSLTTGYREIYEQYF.

The chain employs TRBV27 and TRBJ1-5; a possible D gene is TRBD1 (6 bases). This CDR3 has 17 amino acids. Germline CDR1 and CDR2: MNHEY and SMNVEV (reference sequence). With 1 base removed from V and 9 bases from J, the gap between germline ends came to 22 bases. As DNA, the CDR3 is TGTGCCAGCAGTTTATTGGGGGGGGGCCAGAGTAGTTTGCCCCAGCATTTT. Its translation: CASSLLGGGQSSLPQHF.

This chain joins TRBV2 and TRBJ2-7; D remains ambiguous. The CDR3 is 12 residues long. V was pared by 6 bases and J by 3 bases, with 9 bases between. The germline V gene encodes CDR1 SNHLY and CDR2 FYNNEI. CDR3 in amino acids: CASSPGVYEQYF. CDR3 nucleotides: TGTGCCAGCAGCCCGGGTGTCTACGAGCAGTACTTC.

CDR3 amino acids: CASRSPETNTGELFF. The CDR3 DNA reads TGCGCCAGCAGATCCCCGGAGACTAACACCGGGGAGCTGTTTTTT. This chain links TRBV5-1 with TRBJ2-2; no clear D. The ends were cut back, 5 bases at V and 2 bases at J, with 13 bases in the middle. Germline lookup yields CDR1 SGHRS and CDR2 YFSETQ. The CDR3 contains 15 residues.

The chain is built from TRBV7-8 and TRBJ2-6, with 8 nucleotides matching TRBD1. Per the germline V gene, CDR1 is SGHVS and CDR2 is FQNEAQ. The length of the CDR3 is 19 residues. V trimming: 3 bases; J trimming: 0 bases; junction bases outside the gene matches: 10. In DNA, the CDR3 is TGTGCCAGCAGCTTCCTTGTGGACAGGGCTCCCTCTGGGGCCAACGTCCTGACTTTC. Encoded protein: CASSFLVDRAPSGANVLTF. The entire variable domain, with the rest obtained from reference TRBV7-8 and TRBJ2-6, is as follows: GAGVSQSPRYKVAKRGQDVALRCDPISGHVSLFWYQQALGQGPEFLTYFQNEAQLDKSGLPSDRFFAERPEGSVSTLKIQRTQQEDSAVYLCASSFLVDRAPSGANVLTFGAGSRLTVL.

V usage is TRBV6-5 and J usage is TRBJ2-2, with 12 bases that match TRBD2. Trimming removed 8 bases from V and 6 bases from J; junction bases left unmatched: 4. Germline V gene lookup returns CDR1 MNHEY and CDR2 SVGAGI. The CDR3 runs to 14 residues. In DNA, the CDR3 is TGTGCCAGCGAACGACTAGCGGGAGCCGGGGAGCTGTTTTTT. This codes for CASERLAGAGELFF.

J is TRBJ1-2 and V is TRBV5-1; weak D call: TRBD1 (6 bases). This CDR3 has 14 amino acids. The germline gives CDR1 SGHRS, CDR2 YFSETQ. The V end lost 3 bases, the J end lost 8 bases, and 17 bases lay between the germline ends. CDR3 DNA: TGCGCCAGCAGCTCCCGGACAGACCGGGGCGGCTACACCTTC. Its translation is CASSSRTDRGGYTF.

This chain joins TRBV6-5 and TRBJ1-2; D remains ambiguous. The CDR3 is made up of 15 amino acids. The germline gives CDR1 MNHEY, CDR2 SVGAGI. Trimming took off 5 bases at V and 8 bases at J, with 21 bases between the two ends. The CDR3 sequence: CASSQSFATFWGYTF. CDR3 nucleotides: TGTGCCAGCAGTCAAAGTTTTGCTACCTTCTGGGGCTACACCTTC.

The rearrangement links TRBV19 to TRBJ2-1; TRBD2 might be the D (5 bases). Trimming pared 7 bases from V and 1 base from J, leaving 17 bases between. CDR3 length: 16 residues. Germline CDR1 is LNHDA and CDR2 is SQIVND (reference sequence). The CDR3: CASMASGADSYNEQFF. In DNA form, the CDR3 reads TGTGCCAGTATGGCCTCAGGAGCGGATTCCTACAATGAGCAGTTCTTC.

This clone has only a few counts. J is TRBJ1-6 and V is TRBV19; a weak D match, TRBD1 (5 bases). Germline V gene lookup returns CDR1 LNHDA and CDR2 SQIVND (reference sequence). Trimming left V 8 bases short and J 9 bases short, with 20 bases between. The CDR3 totals 15 residues. CDR3 sequence: CASARQGSGISPLHF. The CDR3 DNA is TGTGCCAGTGCCCGGCAGGGATCAGGAATTTCACCCCTCCACTTT.

The chain couples TRBV13 to TRBJ2-1; D gene ambiguous. CDR3 length: 12 amino acids. V lost 0 bases and J lost 9, with 6 bases in between. Germline-derived CDR1 and CDR2 are PRHDT and FYEKMQ (reference sequence). The CDR3 sequence: CASSLGSSEQFF. CDR3 DNA: TGTGCCAGCAGCTTAGGGTCTTCTGAGCAGTTCTTC. The full variable domain, completed using reference TRBV13 and TRBJ2-1, is AAGVIQSPRHLIKEKRETATLKCYPIPRHDTVYWYQQGPGQDPQFLISFYEKMQSDKGSIPDRFSAQQFSDYHSELNMSSLELGDSALYFCASSLGSSEQFFGPGTRLTVL.

The chain uses TRBV6-1 and TRBJ1-1; TRBD1 matches at 9 bases. Germline values: CDR1 MNHNS, CDR2 SASEGT. CDR3 length equals 16 residues. V was clipped by 1 base and J by 7 bases; unmatched bases: 10. CDR3 amino acids: CASSEDWTGVVNEAFF. In DNA, the CDR3 is TGTGCCAGCAGTGAAGATTGGACAGGGGTCGTGAATGAAGCTTTCTTT.

The chain joins TRBV7-9 to TRBJ1-2, with D tentatively TRBD1 (5 bases). This CDR3 has 16 residues. The V gene's germline CDR1 is SEHNR and CDR2 FQNEAQ (reference sequence). Between the trimmed V and J ends, which lost 1 base and 2 bases, there was a span of 14 bases. The CDR3, as DNA: TGTGCCAGCAGCTTAGGTGACAGTACCTCGAACTATGGCTACACCTTC. It is translated as CASSLGDSTSNYGYTF.

The chain combines TRBV29-1 with TRBJ1-1; 8 bases are a match to TRBD1. The germline gives CDR1 SQVTM, CDR2 ANQGSEA. CDR3 size: 14 residues. Germline trimming cut 5 bases from V and 6 bases from J; bases unmatched to any gene: 11. DNA for the CDR3: TGCAGCGTTAACAGACAGGGGTTAAGTCCTGAAGCTTTCTTT. Its translation is CSVNRQGLSPEAFF.

The rearrangement links TRBV5-6 to TRBJ2-7; TRBD1 matches at 7 bases. V shed 0 bases and J 5 bases; nucleotides not matched to a gene: 8. This CDR3 is built from 15 residues. The germline V gene encodes CDR1 SGHDT and CDR2 YYEEEE. The CDR3 nucleotides are TGTGCCAGCAGCTTGGCCGTGACAGGGAGTCACGAGCAGTACTTC. The encoded protein is CASSLAVTGSHEQYF.

The V call is TRBV27, the J call TRBJ2-3, with a possible D match to TRBD2 (6 bases). With 4 bases removed from V and 0 bases from J, the gap between germline ends came to 11 bases. CDR1 MNHEY and CDR2 SMNVEV come from the germline V gene (reference sequence). This CDR3 contains 15 residues. The CDR3 nucleotides read TGTGCCAGCAGTTCGGAGGGGTCGAGCACAGATACGCAGTATTTT. It codes for CASSSEGSSTDTQYF.

V gene TRBV12-5 combines with J gene TRBJ1-3, with D maybe TRBD1 (6 bases). The CDR3 has 14 residues. The V end lost 2 bases, the J end lost 2 bases, and 7 bases lay between the germline ends. In germline, CDR1 is LGHNT, CDR2 FRNRAP. This CDR3 reads CASGLSGAGNTIYF. DNA of the CDR3: TGTGCTAGTGGTTTGTCAGGGGCTGGAAACACCATATATTTT.

J is TRBJ2-7 and V is TRBV18, with D possibly being TRBD2 (6 bases). Germline values: CDR1 KGHSH, CDR2 LQKENI. The CDR3 contains 15 residues. V lost 1 base and J 2 bases, leaving 12 bases between the germline ends. In nucleotides, the CDR3 is TGTGCCAGCTCACCACGTGCGGGACCAACCTACGAGCAGTACTTC. This codes for CASSPRAGPTYEQYF.

The chain combines TRBV11-1 with TRBJ2-2; possibly TRBD2 for D (6 bases). Germline CDR1 reads SGHAT; CDR2 reads FQDESV (reference sequence). V was pared by 3 bases and J by 2 bases, with 10 bases between. The CDR3 is 15 amino acids. This CDR3 is CASSLGGPNTGELFF. The CDR3 coding sequence is TGTGCCAGCAGCTTGGGAGGACCTAACACCGGGGAGCTGTTTTTT.